This T cell receptor (beta chain) is drawn from a study of cytomegalovirus exposure and HLA in healthy donors. PCR was performed using 60 Vbeta and 13 Jbeta primers. The repertoire was sequenced with immunoSEQ multiplex PCR; TCRdb's copy has only in-frame clones and lacks some. There are about 210,000 clones in the sample; 75% to 80% occur only once, and approximately 1.8% lies in the top ten. Overall study results and limits: Roughly uniform sequencing depth across donors was assumed, possibly incorrectly. As confirmed in vitro, three CMV-associated chains were specific for CMV antigens.

CDR1 SGDLS and CDR2 YYNGEE come from the germline V gene. The CDR3 is made up of 17 amino acids. V gave up 0 bases and J gave up 2 bases, with 17 bases separating them. A note on this clone: The antigen remains unidentified.

This chain joins TRBV9 and TRBJ2-5; D is unclear. The sample consisted of PBMCs. This sequence was found in a male donor in good health and CMV-seronegative. The CDR3 nucleotides are TGTGCCAGCAGCGTAGGAGGCCTCAGTGGCGGACAAGAGACCCAGTACTTC. It specifies CASSVGGLSGGQETQYF.